This TCR beta chain was documented in a study of CD4 T cells in relation to SARS-CoV-2 and coronaviruses. About the research overall: TCR beta CDR3s were sequenced after roughly nine-day antigen culture of PBMCs. Controls used an HIV-1 Nef peptide pool or no peptide.

On this clone itself: Its target is unknown.

Before the COVID-19 pandemic, during about 2011-2019, CD4+ T cells were taken from unexposed donors. Isolation of CD4+ T cells took place after approximately 10 days in culture. Testing used SARS-CoV-2 S/N and four cold-coronavirus spikes on unexposed-donor CD4+ T cells, cells permitting. Half the medium was replaced with IL-2 medium on days 3 and 7. Trimming at V came to 0 bases and at J to 12 bases, leaving 5 bases not matched to a gene. Germline V CDR1 and CDR2: LGHNA, YNFKEQ. CDR3 size: 14 residues. Sequenced by immunoSEQ multiplex PCR; TCRdb stores in-frame clones only, minus some. The sample has tens of thousands of clones; 73% are singletons.

The J gene is TRBJ1-1, the V gene TRBV4-2; 12 nucleotides match TRBD1. The sequenced sample was CD4+ T cells from PBMCs, cultured in vitro. This clonotype originated in a human donor in good health. For the CDR3, the DNA is TGTGCCAGCAGCCAAGAGGGACAGGGGGCGTTGTCTTTCTTT. This codes for CASSQEGQGALSFF.